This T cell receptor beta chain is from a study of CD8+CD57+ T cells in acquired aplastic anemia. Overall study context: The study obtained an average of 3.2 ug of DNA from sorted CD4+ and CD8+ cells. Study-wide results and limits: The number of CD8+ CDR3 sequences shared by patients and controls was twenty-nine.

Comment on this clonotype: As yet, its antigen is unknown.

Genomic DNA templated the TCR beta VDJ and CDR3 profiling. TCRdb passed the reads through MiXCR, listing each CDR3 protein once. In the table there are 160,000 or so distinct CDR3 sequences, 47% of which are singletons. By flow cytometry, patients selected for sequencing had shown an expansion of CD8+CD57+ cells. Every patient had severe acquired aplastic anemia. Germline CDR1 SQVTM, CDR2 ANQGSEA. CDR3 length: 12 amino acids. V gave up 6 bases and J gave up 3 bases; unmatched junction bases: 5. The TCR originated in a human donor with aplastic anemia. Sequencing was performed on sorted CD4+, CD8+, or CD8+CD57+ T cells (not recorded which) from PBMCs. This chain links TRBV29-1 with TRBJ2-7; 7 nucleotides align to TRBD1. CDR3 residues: CSVEGQNYEQYF. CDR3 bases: TGCAGCGTAGAGGGACAGAACTACGAGCAGTACTTC.